This TCR beta chain was documented in a study of T cell responses to AZD1222 COVID-19 vaccine. The table came from immunoSEQ multiplex PCR; TCRdb's copy has only in-frame clones and leaves some out. The sample contains more than 75,000 clones, around 89% of which appear only once. Findings of the study overall: Only a handful of AZD1222 recipients were seropositive at baseline. Spike-wide coverage was observed for vaccine-associated CD4 TCRs, with dominant responses at 160-218 and 743-854. The study sampled repertoires only after the peak T cell response. Females made up more of the donors, who were largely white British, and clonal diversity may have come out too low.

Germline CDR1 SGDLS, CDR2 YYNGEE. Between the trimmed V and J ends, which lost 0 bases and 7 bases, there was a span of 13 bases. The CDR3 has 15 amino acids. With regard to this clone: The antigen is not known.

The sequence was collected from an adult in good health. The chain combines TRBV9 with TRBJ2-2; D perhaps matches TRBD2 (5 bases). The sequences come from peripheral blood, collected on day 0 of AZD1222 vaccination. The CDR3 region is CASSVGLLGGGELFF. DNA for the CDR3: TGTGCCAGCAGCGTAGGACTCCTAGGAGGCGGGGAGCTGTTTTTT.